This TCR beta chain was recovered during a study of control samples from healthy donors and cancer patients. Per the germline V gene, CDR1 is MGHDK and CDR2 is SYGVNS. After removal of 4 bases from V and 8 bases from J, the junction contained 3 bases not matched to a gene. This CDR3 comprises 12 residues. Produced via immunoSEQ multiplex PCR; TCRdb's table is partial and in-frame only. The data contain some 110,000 clones, 75% to 90% of them singletons. V gene TRBV25-1 combines with J gene TRBJ1-1; the match to TRBD1 covers 8 bases. Sequencing used PBMCs. The TCR comes from a woman in her forties or fifties with colorectal cancer. CDR3 amino acids: CASSGTGREAFF. As DNA, the CDR3 is TGTGCCAGCAGTGGGACAGGGCGGGAAGCTTTCTTT.